What follows are 14 T cell receptor beta chains derived from one specimen sequenced in a study of beta chain features in type 1 diabetes. The antigens of these receptors remain unknown. As every portion of the isolated RNA was reverse transcribed, the sequencing read expressed TCRB transcripts. Sequencing was performed with immunoSEQ multiplex PCR; in TCRdb, only in-frame clones are kept and a portion is missing. Of about 700,000 clones in the sample, roughly 13% were seen once. Study results and limitations: Within each of all four CD4+ subsets, Type 1 diabetes patients had TCRB CDR3s that were moderately but significantly shorter.

Sample: naive CD4+ T cells from blood. Source of these receptors: a man between 18 and 35 years old with type 1 diabetes.

This chain joins TRBV2 and TRBJ1-4; TRBD1 agrees at 9 bases. The CDR3 totals 13 residues. CDR1 and CDR2 (germline): SNHLY, FYNNEI. Losses at the gene ends were 6 bases for V and 7 bases for J; bases not matched to a gene: 3. The DNA of the CDR3 is TGTGCCAGCAGGGGACAGGGTGGTGAAAAACTGTTTTTT. This gives the protein CASRGQGGEKLFF.

The CDR3 sequence: CASSSPGTGYNEQFF. The CDR3 coding sequence is TGTGCCAGCAGCTCGCCCGGGACAGGGTACAATGAGCAGTTCTTC. The rearrangement uses TRBV7-9 and TRBJ2-1; 9 bases map to TRBD1. Germline V gives CDR1 SEHNR, CDR2 FQNEAQ (reference sequence). V was clipped by 4 bases and J by 4 bases; unmatched bases: 5. The CDR3 loop spans 15 amino acids.

The chain couples TRBV19 to TRBJ1-2; tentatively, D is TRBD1 (5 bases). V lost 5 bases, J lost 4 bases, and 11 bases lay in between. Germline CDR1 LNHDA, CDR2 SQIVND (reference sequence). The CDR3 is 13 amino acids. CDR3 coding DNA: TGTGCCAGTAGTCCCCCCGGGGGCTATGGCTACACCTTC. Its translation is CASSPPGGYGYTF.

The chain links TRBV6-6 to TRBJ1-5, with 7 bases matching TRBD1. Germline V gene data show CDR1 as MNHNY and CDR2 as SVGAGI (reference sequence). V shed 7 bases, J shed 3 bases, and the junction held 6 bases outside the gene matches. The CDR3 totals 14 residues. The CDR3 DNA sequence: TGTGCCAGCAACCTCGGGACAGTCAATCAGCCCCAGCATTTT. Translated: CASNLGTVNQPQHF.

CDR3 bases: TGTGCCAGCAGTTGGGGGGTCTGGAACACTGAAGCTTTCTTT. Its protein is CASSWGVWNTEAFF. V usage is TRBV27 and J usage is TRBJ1-1, with TRBD1 as a possible D gene (5 bases). V was shortened by 4 bases and J by 1 base, with 10 bases between the two germline ends. There are 14 residues in the CDR3. Germline assignment: CDR1 MNHEY and CDR2 SMNVEV (reference sequence).

The chain carries TRBV27 and TRBJ2-1, with D hard to call. Trimming left V 5 bases short and J 0 bases short, with 14 bases between. The CDR3 spans 16 residues. Germline V CDR1 and CDR2: MNHEY, SMNVEV (reference sequence). CDR3 region: CASSPEVWGSYNEQFF. The CDR3 region has the DNA TGTGCCAGCAGTCCCGAGGTCTGGGGCTCCTACAATGAGCAGTTCTTC.

The chain joins TRBV10-3 to TRBJ2-1; TRBD2 matches at 7 bases. Trimming cost V 11 bases and J 10 bases; bases outside gene matches: 11. The germline gives CDR1 ENHRY, CDR2 SYGVKD. The CDR3 sequence is 12 residues long. CDR3 bases: TGTGCCGTTTCAGTAGCGGGCGAGGAGCAGTTCTTC. It translates to CAVSVAGEEQFF.

This sequence joins TRBV6-1 and TRBJ2-1, with TRBD1 identical over 7 bases. Germline V gene data show CDR1 as MNHNS and CDR2 as SASEGT. The CDR3 length is 12 residues. The ends lost 10 bases at V and 6 bases at J; junction bases unmatched: 6. The CDR3 loop is CAITGQVNEQFF. The DNA for the CDR3 is TGTGCCATCACCGGACAGGTCAATGAGCAGTTCTTC.

This clone has only a few counts. V usage is TRBV5-6 and J usage is TRBJ1-2; weak D call: TRBD1 (6 bases). The CDR3 spans 12 residues. Germline loops: CDR1 SGHDT, CDR2 YYEEEE. V shed 3 bases and J shed 7 bases, with 10 bases lying between them. CDR3 protein: CASSSTGSGYTF. CDR3 in DNA: TGTGCCAGCAGCTCGACAGGTTCTGGCTACACCTTC.

The chain couples TRBV6-5 to TRBJ1-2; D call uncertain. Trimming removed 0 bases from V and 2 bases from J, with 10 bases in between. Germline values: CDR1 MNHEY, CDR2 SVGAGI. This CDR3 region has 15 residues. This CDR3 is CASSYSISANYGYTF. The CDR3 bases are TGTGCCAGCAGTTACTCGATATCCGCCAACTATGGCTACACCTTC.

The rearrangement uses TRBV29-1 and TRBJ2-1; D possibly matches TRBD1 or TRBD2 (5 bases each). The CDR3 covers 13 residues. Trimming removed 4 bases at V and 7 bases at J, with 14 bases between. CDR1 and CDR2 from the germline V gene are SQVTM and ANQGSEA. DNA of the CDR3: TGCAGCGTTGTGGGGGAGTTTTGGAATGAGCAGTTCTTC. Protein: CSVVGEFWNEQFF.

This clone was observed a few times. The chain combines TRBV29-1 with TRBJ1-1; D call uncertain. Germline V CDR1 and CDR2: SQVTM, ANQGSEA. Trimming took off 3 bases at V and 3 bases at J, with 11 bases between the two ends. The CDR3 has 13 amino acids. The CDR3 coding sequence is TGCAGCGTTGAGCAGGCCAGAGACACTGAAGCTTTCTTT. Protein sequence: CSVEQARDTEAFF.

The J gene is TRBJ2-7, the V gene TRBV6-1; D gene ambiguous. CDR3 length: 13 amino acids. Trimming removed 6 bases at V and 5 bases at J, with 14 bases between. Germline V gives CDR1 MNHNS, CDR2 SASEGT. The CDR3 bases are TGTGCCAGCAGCCTCCGAACGCCTAACGAGCAGTACTTC. Translation gives CASSLRTPNEQYF.

The chain uses TRBV4-2 and TRBJ2-5; 8 nucleotides line up with TRBD1. From germline, CDR1 is LGHNA and CDR2 YNFKEQ. V shed 4 bases and J 5 bases; nucleotides not matched to a gene: 6. CDR3 size: 14 residues. CDR3 nucleotides: TGTGCCAGCAGCCCTCGGACAGGGAGCGAGACCCAGTACTTC. Translation: CASSPRTGSETQYF.